What follows describes a single TCR beta chain. The data derive from a study of blood T cell repertoires in COVID-19. Study in general: From T cells, B-cell-depleted T cells, or PBMCs came the material, which was cDNA or gDNA.

This CDR3 spans 18 amino acids. Losses at the gene ends were 4 bases for V and 2 bases for J; bases not matched to a gene: 8. Germline assignment: CDR1 SGHRS and CDR2 YFSETQ. Repertoires were generated with immunoSEQ multiplex PCR, while TCRdb's copy carries only in-frame clones and drops some. The repertoire holds fewer than 300,000 clones, with 70% to 90% as singletons. The chain recombines TRBV5-1 with TRBJ2-3; 15 positions agree with TRBD2. Sequencing used peripheral blood. This clonotype was obtained from a woman in her twenties or thirties with COVID-19, enrolled during active disease. Here the CDR3 DNA reads TGCGCCAGCAGCCAGGGACTAGCGGGGGGCTCCTCCACAGATACGCAGTATTTT. It codes for CASSQGLAGGSSTDTQYF.